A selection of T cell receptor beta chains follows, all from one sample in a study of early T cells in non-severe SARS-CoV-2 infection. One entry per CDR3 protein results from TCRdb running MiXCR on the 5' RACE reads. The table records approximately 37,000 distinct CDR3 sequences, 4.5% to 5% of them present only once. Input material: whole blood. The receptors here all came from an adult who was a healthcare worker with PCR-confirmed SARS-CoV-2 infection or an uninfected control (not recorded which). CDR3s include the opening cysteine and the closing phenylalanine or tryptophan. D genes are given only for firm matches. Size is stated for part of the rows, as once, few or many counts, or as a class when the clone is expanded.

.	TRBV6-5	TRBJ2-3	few	TGTGCCAGCAGTATCCAGACTGGAGGCACAGATACGCAGTATTTT	CASSIQTGGTDTQYF
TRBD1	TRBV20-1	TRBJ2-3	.	TGCAGTGCTAGCAGGGACAGGGCAGATACGCAGTATTTT	CSASRDRADTQYF
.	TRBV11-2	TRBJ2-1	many	TGTGCCAGCAGCCCGGTTGAATGGAGTGAGCAGTTCTTC	CASSPVEWSEQFF
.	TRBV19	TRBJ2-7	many	TGTGCCAGTAGTATGGAGAGAGACGCCTTCGAGCAGTACTTC	CASSMERDAFEQYF
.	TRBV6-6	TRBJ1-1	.	TGTGCCAGCAGTTCCCACTTGAACACTGAAGCTTTCTTT	CASSSHLNTEAFF
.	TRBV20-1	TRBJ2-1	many	TGCAGTGCTAGAGGGGGAGGTAATGAGCAGTTCTTC	CSARGGGNEQFF
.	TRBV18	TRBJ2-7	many	TGTGCCAGCTCACCAGACGGACAGTCCTACGAGCAGTACTTC	CASSPDGQSYEQYF
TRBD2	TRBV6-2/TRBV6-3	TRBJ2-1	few	TGTGCCAGCAGAAATAGCGGGCTCAGCTCCTACAATGAGCAGTTCTTC	CASRNSGLSSYNEQFF
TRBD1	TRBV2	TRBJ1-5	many	TGTGCCAGCAGTCGTGAGGGACAGGGGAGGCAGCCCCAGCATTTT	CASSREGQGRQPQHF
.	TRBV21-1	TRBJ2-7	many	TGTGCCAGCACCCCCCCCGCTCGGTACTTC	CASTPPARYF
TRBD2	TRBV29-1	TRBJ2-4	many	TGCAGCGTTGTTCCTAGCGGGATAAACATTCAGTACTTC	CSVVPSGINIQYF
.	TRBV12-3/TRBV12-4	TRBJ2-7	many	TGTGCCAGCAGTTTCGCCCTAAGCTCCTACGAGCAGTACTTC	CASSFALSSYEQYF
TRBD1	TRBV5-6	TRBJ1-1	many	TGTGCCAGCAGCTCCGACAGGGGGTCACAAGCTTTCTTT	CASSSDRGSQAFF
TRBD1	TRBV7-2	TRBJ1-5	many	TGTGCCAGCAGCTTCACAGGGGAAAGAGGTCAGCCCCAGCATTTT	CASSFTGERGQPQHF
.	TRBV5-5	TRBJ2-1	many	TGTGCCAGCAGCTTGGGTGTTCAGCCCAATGAGCAGTTCTTC	CASSLGVQPNEQFF
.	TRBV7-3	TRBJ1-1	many	TGTGCCAGCAGCACGGACTGGAACACTGAAGCTTTCTTT	CASSTDWNTEAFF
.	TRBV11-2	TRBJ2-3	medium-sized	TGTGCCAGCAGCCGTAGTCCAGGGGAGACGGATACGCAGTATTTT	CASSRSPGETDTQYF
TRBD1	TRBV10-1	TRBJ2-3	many	TGCGCCAGCGGAGACAGGGGGCAAGATACGCAGTATTTT	CASGDRGQDTQYF
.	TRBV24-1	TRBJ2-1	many	TGTGCCACCAGTGATTTAAAGGTCCACAATGAGCAGTTCTTC	CATSDLKVHNEQFF
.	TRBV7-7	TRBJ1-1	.	TGTGCCAGCAGCCCGCCAGGGAGTACTGAAGCTTTCTTT	CASSPPGSTEAFF
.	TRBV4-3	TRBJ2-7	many	TGCGCCAGCAGCCAAGTGGGTACGAAAGACGAGCAGTACTTC	CASSQVGTKDEQYF
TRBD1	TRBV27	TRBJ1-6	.	TGTGCCAGCAGTTTAATGGTGGGACAGCCAAATTCACCCCTCCACTTT	CASSLMVGQPNSPLHF
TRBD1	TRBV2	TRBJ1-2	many	TGTGCCAGCATAGGGACAGGGGAGAACTATGGCTACACCTTC	CASIGTGENYGYTF
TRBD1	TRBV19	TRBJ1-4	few	TGTGCCAGTAGGACAGGGGGCGCGGGAGAAAAACTGTTTTTT	CASRTGGAGEKLFF
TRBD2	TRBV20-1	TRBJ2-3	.	TGCAGTGCTAGTTCCAGCGGGAGACCAGATACGCAGTATTTT	CSASSSGRPDTQYF
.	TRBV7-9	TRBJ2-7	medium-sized	TGTGCCAGCAGCTTAGGATCTCCAGGGGAGCAGTACTTC	CASSLGSPGEQYF
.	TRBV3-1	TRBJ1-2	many	TGTGCCAGCAGCCAGGGTTCGCAGGTCTATTATGGCTACACCTTC	CASSQGSQVYYGYTF
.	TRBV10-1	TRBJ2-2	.	TGCGCCAGCAGGAGTCGACAGAACACCGGGGAGCTGTTTTTT	CASRSRQNTGELFF
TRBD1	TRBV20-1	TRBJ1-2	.	TGCAGTGCCAGCGTGGGACAGCAATATGGCTACACCTTC	CSASVGQQYGYTF
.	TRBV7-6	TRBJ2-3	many	TGTGCCAGCAGCTATTACTCGGGCCCCACAGATACGCAGTATTTT	CASSYYSGPTDTQYF
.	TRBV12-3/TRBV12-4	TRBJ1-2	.	TGTGCCAGCAGTTTAAAGCAAGTCTATGGCTACACCTTC	CASSLKQVYGYTF
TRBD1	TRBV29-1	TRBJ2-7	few	TGCAGCGTTATGACAGGGGGATGGTACGAGCAGTACTTC	CSVMTGGWYEQYF
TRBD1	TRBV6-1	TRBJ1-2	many	TGTGCCAGCAGCTGGACAGGGAATGGCTACACCTTC	CASSWTGNGYTF
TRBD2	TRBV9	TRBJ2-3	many	TGTGCCAGCAGTCTAGCGGAGAGGGGAGATACGCAGTATTTT	CASSLAERGDTQYF
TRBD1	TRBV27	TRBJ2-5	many	TGTGCCAGCAGTTTATTGGCAGGGGGCACGGAGACCCAGTACTTC	CASSLLAGGTETQYF
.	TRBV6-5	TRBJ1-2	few	TGTGCCAGCAGTTACTCGAAGGGAGCAAGCTATGGCTACACCTTC	CASSYSKGASYGYTF
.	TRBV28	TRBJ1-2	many	TGTGCCAGCAGTTTATTGCCAGGAGTCTATGGCTACACCTTC	CASSLLPGVYGYTF
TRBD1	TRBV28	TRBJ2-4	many	TGTGCCAGCAGTTCCCCAGCCCGACAGGGTGAAAACATTCAGTACTTC	CASSSPARQGENIQYF
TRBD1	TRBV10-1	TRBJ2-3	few	TGCGCCAGCAATGCAGGAACAGGGGTCGACCTGGGTACGCAGTATTTT	CASNAGTGVDLGTQYF
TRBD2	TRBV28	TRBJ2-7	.	TGTGCCAGCAGTATAGCGGGGATTCCCTACGAGCAGTACTTC	CASSIAGIPYEQYF
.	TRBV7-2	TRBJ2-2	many	TGTGCCAGCAGCGACAGCCCGAACACCGGGGAGCTGTTTTTT	CASSDSPNTGELFF
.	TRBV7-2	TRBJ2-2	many	TGTGCCAGCAGCTTAGCACGGACGGGCGGGGAGCTGTTTTTT	CASSLARTGGELFF
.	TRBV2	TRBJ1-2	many	TGTGCCAGCAGTCCACAGGGACCCTATGGCTACACCTTC	CASSPQGPYGYTF